The rows below give T cell receptor beta chains drawn from one sample of a study of T cell responses to AZD1222 COVID-19 vaccine. The repertoire was sequenced with immunoSEQ multiplex PCR; TCRdb's copy has only in-frame clones and lacks some. Counted here are some 130,000 clones, over 65% occurring once; the ten biggest clones make up 4.1%. The material was peripheral blood, obtained on day 0 of AZD1222 vaccination. The receptors here all came from an adult in good health. Each CDR3 is given with its conserved first and last residue. D genes are given only for firm matches. Size values are once, few and many counts, or a class for expanded clones, and some rows have none.

once | TRBJ1-4 | TRBV5-1 | . | CASSSDSSLPEKLFF | TGCGCCAGCAGCTCGGACAGTAGCCTTCCTGAAAAACTGTTTTTT
few | TRBJ1-3 | TRBV19 | TRBD1 | CASSIGTVSGNTIYF | TGTGCCAGTAGTATTGGGACAGTCTCTGGAAACACCATATATTTT
few | TRBJ2-7 | TRBV28 | . | CASSLKQLQQYF | TGTGCCAGCAGCCTGAAACAGCTCCAGCAGTACTTC
. | TRBJ1-1 | TRBV2 | . | CASSELWGNTEAFF | TGTGCCAGCAGTGAACTTTGGGGGAACACTGAAGCTTTCTTT
. | TRBJ1-2 | TRBV6-5 | TRBD1 | CASSGDSFYGYTF | TGTGCCAGCAGCGGGGACAGCTTCTATGGCTACACCTTC
. | TRBJ2-7 | TRBV5-8 | . | CASSLDVGISYEQYF | TGTGCCAGCAGCTTGGACGTGGGGATCTCCTACGAGCAGTACTTC
. | TRBJ2-3 | TRBV19 | . | CASSIGPYSDTQYF | TGTGCCAGTAGTATCGGGCCTTACTCGGATACGCAGTATTTT
once | TRBJ1-5 | TRBV6-5 | TRBD1 | CASSLQGASNQPQHF | TGTGCCAGCAGCCTACAGGGGGCCAGCAATCAGCCCCAGCATTTT
. | TRBJ1-2 | TRBV6-1 | . | CASSEPRANYGYTF | TGTGCCAGCAGTGAGCCCAGGGCTAACTATGGCTACACCTTC
. | TRBJ2-3 | TRBV3-1/TRBV3-2 | . | CASSQDPRLQYF | TGTGCCAGCAGCCAAGATCCCAGGCTGCAGTATTTT
. | TRBJ2-1 | TRBV27 | . | CASSSLGAELYNEQFF | TGTGCCAGCAGTTCCCTCGGGGCGGAACTATACAATGAGCAGTTCTTC
. | TRBJ1-5 | TRBV6-1 | . | CASSEAGGANQPQHF | TGTGCCAGCAGTGAAGCGGGGGGGGCCAATCAGCCCCAGCATTTT
. | TRBJ1-6 | TRBV3-1/TRBV3-2 | TRBD1 | CASSQYPIGADRAPLHF | TGTGCCAGCAGCCAATACCCTATCGGGGCAGACAGGGCACCCCTCCACTTT
. | TRBJ2-7 | TRBV6-1 | . | CASSDQSLGSYEQYF | TGTGCCAGCAGTGACCAGAGCCTGGGCTCCTACGAGCAGTACTTC
. | TRBJ1-5 | TRBV19 | TRBD1 | CATTDRDQPQHF | TGTGCCACCACGGACAGGGATCAGCCCCAGCATTTT
. | TRBJ1-6 | TRBV5-5 | . | CASSSIGRDSPLHF | TGTGCCAGCAGCTCAATCGGACGGGATTCACCCCTCCACTTT
few | TRBJ1-5 | TRBV3-1/TRBV3-2 | . | CASSPLGGGNQPQHF | TGTGCCAGCAGCCCCCTGGGGGGTGGCAATCAGCCCCAGCATTTT
. | TRBJ2-2 | TRBV2 | . | CASSDSPVANTGELFF | TGTGCCAGCAGTGACAGCCCAGTCGCGAACACCGGGGAGCTGTTTTTT
. | TRBJ1-2 | TRBV3-1/TRBV3-2 | . | CASSQDPQGRNGYTF | TGTGCCAGCAGCCAAGATCCACAGGGCCGGAATGGCTACACCTTC
. | TRBJ2-7 | TRBV30 | . | CAWSAITDQRRYF | TGTGCCTGGAGTGCGATCACGGACCAACGGAGGTACTTC
. | TRBJ1-2 | TRBV19 | TRBD1 | CASSFGQGLLYGYTF | TGTGCCAGTAGTTTCGGACAGGGCCTGCTCTATGGCTACACCTTC
few | TRBJ1-1 | TRBV5-1 | . | CASSLGMVAPAFF | TGCGCCAGCAGCTTGGGGATGGTTGCCCCAGCTTTCTTT
. | TRBJ2-5 | TRBV9 | . | CASSVEGRGPSGETQYF | TGTGCCAGCAGCGTAGAAGGGCGGGGGCCCTCGGGAGAGACCCAGTACTTC
. | TRBJ2-7 | TRBV10-2 | . | CASSESSGIAYEQYF | TGCGCCAGCAGTGAGTCCTCAGGGATAGCCTACGAGCAGTACTTC
. | TRBJ1-5 | TRBV30 | . | CAWSVVGGGTDQPQHF | TGTGCCTGGAGTGTAGTTGGCGGAGGTACGGATCAGCCCCAGCATTTT
. | TRBJ1-6 | TRBV9 | . | CASSVADQNSPLHF | TGTGCCAGCAGCGTAGCAGACCAGAATTCACCCCTCCACTTT
. | TRBJ1-5 | TRBV3-1/TRBV3-2 | TRBD1 | CASSPRGLDQPQHF | TGTGCCAGCAGCCCCAGGGGGCTGGATCAGCCCCAGCATTTT
once | TRBJ2-7 | TRBV7-7 | TRBD1 | CASSLGQGVIYEQYF | TGTGCCAGCAGCCTAGGACAGGGAGTAATCTACGAGCAGTACTTC
. | TRBJ2-6 | TRBV5-1 | TRBD2 | CASSVTSGGGGANVLTF | TGCGCCAGCAGCGTGACTAGCGGGGGCGGTGGGGCCAACGTCCTGACTTTC
. | TRBJ2-1 | TRBV28 | . | CASSPDGINNEQFF | TGTGCCAGCTCTCCGGACGGCATCAACAATGAGCAGTTCTTC
. | TRBJ2-3 | TRBV2 | . | CASRQGSDTQYF | TGTGCCAGCAGGCAGGGGTCAGATACGCAGTATTTT
. | TRBJ1-5 | TRBV28 | . | CASSLQGFSRQPQHF | TGTGCCAGCAGTTTGCAGGGATTTTCGCGACAGCCCCAGCATTTT
. | TRBJ1-1 | TRBV3-1/TRBV3-2 | . | CASSRLGMNTEAFF | TGTGCCAGCAGCCGCCTTGGGATGAACACTGAAGCTTTCTTT